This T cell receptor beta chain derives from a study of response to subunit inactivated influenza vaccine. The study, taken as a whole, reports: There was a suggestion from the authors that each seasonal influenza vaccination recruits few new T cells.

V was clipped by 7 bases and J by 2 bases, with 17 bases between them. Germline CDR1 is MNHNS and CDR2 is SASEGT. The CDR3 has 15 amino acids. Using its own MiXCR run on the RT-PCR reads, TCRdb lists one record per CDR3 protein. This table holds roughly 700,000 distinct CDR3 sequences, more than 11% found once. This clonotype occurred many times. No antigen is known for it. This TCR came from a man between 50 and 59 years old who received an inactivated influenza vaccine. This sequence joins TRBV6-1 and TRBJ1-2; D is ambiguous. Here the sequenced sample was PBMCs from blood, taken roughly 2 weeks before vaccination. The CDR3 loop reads CASNPGLTVNYGYTF. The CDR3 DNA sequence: TGTGCCAGCAATCCCGGGCTGACCGTGAACTATGGCTACACCTTC.